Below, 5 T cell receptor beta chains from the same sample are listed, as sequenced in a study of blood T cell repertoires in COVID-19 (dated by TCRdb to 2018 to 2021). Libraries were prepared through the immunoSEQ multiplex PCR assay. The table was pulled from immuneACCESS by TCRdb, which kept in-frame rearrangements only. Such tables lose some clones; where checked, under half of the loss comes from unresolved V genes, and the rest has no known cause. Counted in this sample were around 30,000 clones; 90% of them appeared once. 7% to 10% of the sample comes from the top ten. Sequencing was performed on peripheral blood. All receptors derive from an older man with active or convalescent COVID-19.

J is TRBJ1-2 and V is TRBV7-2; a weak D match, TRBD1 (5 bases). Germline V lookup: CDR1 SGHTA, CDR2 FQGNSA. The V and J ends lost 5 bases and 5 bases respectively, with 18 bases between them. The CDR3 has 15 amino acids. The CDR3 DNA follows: TGTGCCAGCAGCCTAAGGGGTGGAGAAACGTATGGCTACACCTTC. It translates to CASSLRGGETYGYTF.

CDR3 residues: CASSYRGDYNSPLHF. The CDR3 DNA reads TGTGCCAGCAGTTATCGAGGTGATTATAATTCACCCCTCCACTTT. The chain employs TRBV6-5 and TRBJ1-6, with unresolved D. Germline CDR1 reads MNHEY; CDR2 reads SVGAGI. V gave up 3 bases and J gave up 4 bases, with 10 bases separating them. This CDR3 contains 15 residues.

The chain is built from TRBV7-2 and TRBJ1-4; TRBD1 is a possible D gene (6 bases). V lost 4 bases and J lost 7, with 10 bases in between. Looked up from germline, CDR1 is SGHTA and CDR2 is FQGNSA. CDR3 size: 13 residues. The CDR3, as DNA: TGTGCCAGCAGCTCTCCAGGGGTTGAAAAACTGTTTTTT. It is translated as CASSSPGVEKLFF.

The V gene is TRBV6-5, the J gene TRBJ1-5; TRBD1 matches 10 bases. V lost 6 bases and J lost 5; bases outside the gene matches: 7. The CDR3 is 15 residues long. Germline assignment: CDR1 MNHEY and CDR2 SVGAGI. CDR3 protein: CASSRGQGEHQPQHF. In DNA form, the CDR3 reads TGTGCCAGCAGCCGCGGACAGGGGGAACATCAGCCCCAGCATTTT.

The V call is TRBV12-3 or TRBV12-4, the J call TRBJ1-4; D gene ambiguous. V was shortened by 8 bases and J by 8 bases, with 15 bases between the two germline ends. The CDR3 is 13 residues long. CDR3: CASFRDGGEKLFF. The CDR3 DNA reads TGTGCCAGCTTTCGGGATGGCGGCGAAAAACTGTTTTTT.